Given below is one T cell receptor (beta chain) in context. The CDR3 is 15 amino acids. V was cut by 0 bases and J by 5 bases, with 11 bases left in between. The germline V gene has CDR1 ENHRY and CDR2 SYGVKD. These data originate in a study of CD8 T cells in ankylosing spondylitis. TCRdb ran MiXCR on the 5' RACE reads and lists one entry per CDR3 protein. The sample contains some 130,000 distinct CDR3 sequences, around 10% of which appear only once. The rearrangement links TRBV10-3 to TRBJ1-5; D not resolved. The sample taken for sequencing was blood, either unsorted or a sorted T cell fraction (not recorded which). This receptor was obtained from a female donor with ankylosing spondylitis or in good health (not recorded which). This chain's CDR3 is CAISESRANDQPQHF. CDR3 nucleotide sequence: TGTGCCATCAGTGAGTCTCGAGCCAACGATCAGCCCCAGCATTTT.